The text below deals with one T cell receptor beta chain. Profiling relied on immunoSEQ multiplex PCR, and the TCRdb table lists in-frame clones only, not all of them. Here the sample spans about 68,000 clones, about 90% being singletons. This CDR3 has 17 residues. The germline V gene encodes CDR1 LNHDA and CDR2 SQIVND (reference sequence). V shed 4 bases and J 1 base; nucleotides not matched to a gene: 3. The sample comes from a study of T cell changes during pregnancy in multiple sclerosis. The receptor's source is a female donor in good health, enrolled as a control in a pregnancy study. The sequences come from peripheral blood, collected in the second trimester of pregnancy. V and J are TRBV19 and TRBJ2-6; 11 bases agree with TRBD1. CDR3: CASSRGQGVSGANVLTF. For the CDR3, the DNA is TGTGCCAGTAGTAGGGGACAGGGGGTGTCTGGGGCCAACGTCCTGACTTTC.